The rows below give T cell receptor beta chains drawn from one sample of a study of identical twins. MiXCR was run by TCRdb on the 5' RACE reads, yielding one entry per CDR3 protein. Among approximately 1.8 million distinct CDR3 sequences listed, around 29% were seen once. The sample comprised cord blood. These receptors were taken from a newborn girl in good health. CDR3s include the opening cysteine and the closing phenylalanine or tryptophan. D genes are given only for firm matches. A clone size is listed for some rows: how often the clone was seen (once, few, many), or a class if it is expanded.

J gene: TRBJ2-7
clone size: few
V gene: TRBV10-1
D gene: .
CDR3 protein: CASSEGPGSYEQYF
CDR3 DNA: TGCGCCAGCAGTGAGGGGCCAGGGAGCTACGAGCAGTACTTC

J gene: TRBJ1-1
clone size: .
V gene: TRBV7-2
D gene: .
CDR3 protein: CASSTRGRNTEAFF
CDR3 DNA: TGTGCCAGCAGCACCAGGGGTAGGAACACTGAAGCTTTCTTT

J gene: TRBJ2-1
clone size: once
V gene: TRBV25-1
D gene: TRBD2
CDR3 protein: CASSRAGMELNEQFF
CDR3 DNA: TGTGCCAGCAGTAGAGCGGGAATGGAACTAAATGAGCAGTTCTTC

J gene: TRBJ1-6
clone size: .
V gene: TRBV20-1
D gene: .
CDR3 protein: CSTTESSYNSPLHF
CDR3 DNA: TGCAGTACGACTGAGAGCTCCTATAATTCACCCCTCCACTTT

J gene: TRBJ1-5
clone size: few
V gene: TRBV20-1
D gene: .
CDR3 protein: CSAHMPNRGGQPQHF
CDR3 DNA: TGCAGTGCCCACATGCCTAACCGCGGGGGTCAGCCCCAGCATTTT

J gene: TRBJ2-7
clone size: many
V gene: TRBV4-1
D gene: .
CDR3 protein: CASSQDRVGRDEQYF
CDR3 DNA: TGCGCCAGCAGCCAAGATCGCGTAGGGCGGGACGAGCAGTACTTC

J gene: TRBJ2-7
clone size: .
V gene: TRBV10-3
D gene: .
CDR3 protein: CAISLRLEGYEQYF
CDR3 DNA: TGTGCCATCAGCTTACGACTGGAAGGCTACGAGCAGTACTTC

J gene: TRBJ2-1
clone size: many
V gene: TRBV10-3
D gene: TRBD2
CDR3 protein: CAISESTGLADNEQFF
CDR3 DNA: TGTGCCATCAGTGAGTCGACGGGACTAGCGGACAATGAGCAGTTCTTC

J gene: TRBJ1-4
clone size: .
V gene: TRBV3-1
D gene: .
CDR3 protein: CASSQDPGMTNEKLFF
CDR3 DNA: TGTGCCAGCAGCCAAGATCCCGGGATGACTAATGAAAAACTGTTTTTT

J gene: TRBJ2-3
clone size: .
V gene: TRBV30
D gene: .
CDR3 protein: CAWSQLADTQYF
CDR3 DNA: TGTGCCTGGAGTCAATTAGCGGATACGCAGTATTTT

J gene: TRBJ1-2
clone size: .
V gene: TRBV7-9
D gene: .
CDR3 protein: CASSLVMGPNGYTF
CDR3 DNA: TGTGCCAGCAGCCTCGTAATGGGCCCAAATGGCTACACCTTC

J gene: TRBJ2-1
clone size: few
V gene: TRBV9
D gene: .
CDR3 protein: CASGRAADIPYNEQFF
CDR3 DNA: TGTGCCAGCGGCCGGGCAGCCGATATCCCATACAATGAGCAGTTCTTC

J gene: TRBJ1-2
clone size: .
V gene: TRBV6-6
D gene: TRBD1
CDR3 protein: CASSSTDRGRDGYTF
CDR3 DNA: TGTGCCAGCAGTTCTACGGACAGGGGGCGTGATGGCTACACCTTC

J gene: TRBJ2-3
clone size: .
V gene: TRBV20-1
D gene: .
CDR3 protein: CSARRLESTDTQYF
CDR3 DNA: TGCAGTGCTCGCCGACTAGAGAGCACAGATACGCAGTATTTT

J gene: TRBJ2-7
clone size: .
V gene: TRBV20-1
D gene: TRBD2
CDR3 protein: CSAQTASGRTYEQYF
CDR3 DNA: TGCAGTGCTCAAACAGCTAGCGGGCGAACCTACGAGCAGTACTTC

J gene: TRBJ2-5
clone size: .
V gene: TRBV6-6
D gene: .
CDR3 protein: CASSQGQGPYQTQYF
CDR3 DNA: TGTGCCAGCAGTCAGGGACAAGGGCCCTACCAGACCCAGTACTTC

J gene: TRBJ2-1
clone size: .
V gene: TRBV12-3/TRBV12-4
D gene: TRBD2
CDR3 protein: CASSLFVAGTHNEQFF
CDR3 DNA: TGTGCCAGCAGTTTATTCGTAGCGGGAACCCACAATGAGCAGTTCTTC

J gene: TRBJ2-1
clone size: .
V gene: TRBV7-9
D gene: .
CDR3 protein: CASSFRDTPYNEQFF
CDR3 DNA: TGTGCCAGCAGCTTCCGGGACACCCCCTACAATGAGCAGTTCTTC

J gene: TRBJ2-1
clone size: few
V gene: TRBV12-3/TRBV12-4
D gene: .
CDR3 protein: CASSPWRDGTNEQFF
CDR3 DNA: TGTGCCAGCAGTCCCTGGAGGGACGGCACCAATGAGCAGTTCTTC

J gene: TRBJ1-5
clone size: once
V gene: TRBV24-1
D gene: TRBD1
CDR3 protein: CAASDADRDSNQPQHF
CDR3 DNA: TGTGCCGCCAGTGACGCGGACAGGGATAGCAATCAGCCCCAGCATTTT

J gene: TRBJ2-7
clone size: .
V gene: TRBV10-2
D gene: .
CDR3 protein: CASRSRGAYNEQYF
CDR3 DNA: TGCGCCAGTCGAAGCAGGGGCGCCTACAATGAGCAGTACTTC

J gene: TRBJ2-1
clone size: .
V gene: TRBV25-1
D gene: TRBD2
CDR3 protein: CASSPGTSVNYEQFF
CDR3 DNA: TGTGCCAGCAGTCCCGGGACTAGTGTTAATTATGAGCAGTTCTTC

J gene: TRBJ2-7
clone size: few
V gene: TRBV29-1
D gene: TRBD1
CDR3 protein: CSVVPRTGPYEQYF
CDR3 DNA: TGCAGCGTTGTGCCTAGGACAGGACCCTACGAGCAGTACTTC

J gene: TRBJ2-3
clone size: few
V gene: TRBV9
D gene: .
CDR3 protein: CASSVGWGGTDTQYF
CDR3 DNA: TGTGCCAGCAGCGTAGGCTGGGGGGGCACAGATACGCAGTATTTT

J gene: TRBJ2-2
clone size: .
V gene: TRBV20-1
D gene: TRBD1
CDR3 protein: CSARRTGGGELFF
CDR3 DNA: TGCAGTGCTAGGAGAACAGGGGGCGGGGAGCTGTTTTTT

J gene: TRBJ2-1
clone size: few
V gene: TRBV3-1
D gene: .
CDR3 protein: CASSHVLGSGQFF
CDR3 DNA: TGTGCCAGCAGCCATGTGCTCGGCTCGGGGCAGTTCTTC

J gene: TRBJ2-7
clone size: few
V gene: TRBV28
D gene: .
CDR3 protein: CASGNRDSYEQYF
CDR3 DNA: TGTGCCAGCGGCAACAGGGACTCCTACGAGCAGTACTTC

J gene: TRBJ2-1
clone size: few
V gene: TRBV7-9
D gene: .
CDR3 protein: CASSLVAREKQFF
CDR3 DNA: TGTGCCAGCAGCTTAGTGGCCAGGGAGAAGCAGTTCTTC

J gene: TRBJ2-1
clone size: few
V gene: TRBV5-1
D gene: .
CDR3 protein: CASSLMGMNEQFF
CDR3 DNA: TGCGCCAGCAGCTTGATGGGGATGAATGAGCAGTTCTTC

J gene: TRBJ2-7
clone size: few
V gene: TRBV3-1
D gene: .
CDR3 protein: CASSLKIGEQYF
CDR3 DNA: TGTGCCAGCAGCCTCAAGATCGGAGAGCAGTACTTC

J gene: TRBJ2-1
clone size: .
V gene: TRBV20-1
D gene: TRBD1
CDR3 protein: CSALDRASSYSEQFF
CDR3 DNA: TGCAGTGCCTTAGACAGGGCCTCCTCCTACAGTGAGCAGTTCTTC

J gene: TRBJ2-5
clone size: .
V gene: TRBV20-1
D gene: .
CDR3 protein: CSAAEGQYF
CDR3 DNA: TGCAGTGCGGCAGAAGGGCAGTACTTC

J gene: TRBJ2-3
clone size: few
V gene: TRBV4-2
D gene: .
CDR3 protein: CASSQEGVAVTDTQYF
CDR3 DNA: TGTGCCAGCAGCCAAGAAGGGGTAGCGGTCACAGATACGCAGTATTTT

J gene: TRBJ2-6
clone size: .
V gene: TRBV18
D gene: .
CDR3 protein: CASSPPNYSGANVLTF
CDR3 DNA: TGTGCCAGCTCACCACCCAACTACTCTGGGGCCAACGTCCTGACTTTC

J gene: TRBJ2-7
clone size: .
V gene: TRBV20-1
D gene: TRBD2
CDR3 protein: CSAPGLAASYNEQYF
CDR3 DNA: TGCAGTGCGCCGGGACTAGCGGCCTCCTACAATGAGCAGTACTTC

J gene: TRBJ2-7
clone size: .
V gene: TRBV9
D gene: .
CDR3 protein: CASSVVVRIEEPYEQYF
CDR3 DNA: TGTGCCAGCAGCGTAGTAGTACGGATTGAGGAACCCTACGAGCAGTACTTC

J gene: TRBJ1-2
clone size: many
V gene: TRBV5-1
D gene: .
CDR3 protein: CASSSGNYGYTF
CDR3 DNA: TGTGCCAGCAGTTCAGGGAACTATGGCTACACCTTC

J gene: TRBJ2-1
clone size: many
V gene: TRBV25-1
D gene: TRBD2
CDR3 protein: CASSPLGGGYNEQFF
CDR3 DNA: TGTGCCAGCAGTCCCCTGGGGGGGGGCTACAATGAGCAGTTCTTC

J gene: TRBJ2-1
clone size: few
V gene: TRBV6-1
D gene: TRBD2
CDR3 protein: CASSFGLAGGGSYNEQFF
CDR3 DNA: TGTGCCAGCAGCTTCGGACTAGCGGGGGGTGGGTCCTACAATGAGCAGTTCTTC

J gene: TRBJ2-1
clone size: few
V gene: TRBV7-9
D gene: .
CDR3 protein: CASGSFRGYNEQFF
CDR3 DNA: TGTGCCAGCGGATCATTCCGGGGGTACAATGAGCAGTTCTTC

J gene: TRBJ1-2
clone size: .
V gene: TRBV20-1
D gene: .
CDR3 protein: CSASFRADYGYTF
CDR3 DNA: TGCAGTGCTAGTTTCAGGGCAGACTATGGCTACACCTTC

J gene: TRBJ2-1
clone size: .
V gene: TRBV11-2
D gene: .
CDR3 protein: CASSSLDTGNEQFF
CDR3 DNA: TGTGCCAGCAGCTCGCTTGACACCGGCAATGAGCAGTTCTTC